This T cell receptor beta chain was recovered during a study of T cells in Graves' hyperthyroidism and ophthalmopathy. Study overall: Blood from the periphery was taken at initial diagnosis, before any treatment.

Patients showing uncontrolled infection, other autoimmune disease, pregnancy or lactation were ineligible. Using RNA transcripts as the source, TCR beta CDR3 regions were amplified. Initially, a first-round RT-PCR of the TCR CDR3 employed the HTBI primer set. Each CDR3 protein gets one entry after TCRdb re-called the multiplex PCR reads with MiXCR. The sample contains about 700,000 distinct CDR3 sequences, around 15% of which appear only once. The junction had 10 bases not matched to a gene; V was cut back by 4 bases and J by 5 bases. The CDR3 covers 16 residues. Germline V gene data show CDR1 as MGHDK and CDR2 as SYGVNS.

This chain joins TRBV25-1 and TRBJ2-7; TRBD2 aligns across 11 bases. Sequencing was carried out using blood. The receptor's source is a woman between 18 and 29 years old with Graves' hyperthyroidism. The CDR3 loop reads CASSGEVAGGPHEQYF. Written as DNA, the CDR3 is TGTGCCAGCAGTGGCGAAGTAGCGGGAGGGCCCCACGAGCAGTACTTC.